A single sample gave rise to the 10 T cell receptor beta chains below, sequenced in a study of CD8 T cells in Susac syndrome. cDNA came from approximately 0.5 to 1 ug RNA primed by random hexamers. Each CDR3 protein is one row after TCRdb ran MiXCR on the immunoSEQ multiplex PCR reads. The sample shows roughly 150,000 distinct CDR3 sequences, 95% of them seen only once. The sequenced sample consisted of CD8+ T cells from PBMCs. Source of these receptors: a human donor with multiple sclerosis.

The rearrangement uses TRBV20-1 and TRBJ2-7; TRBD1 matches 11 bases. The trim removed 5 bases at V and 7 bases at J, leaving 16 bases unmatched. Looked up from germline, CDR1 is DFQATT and CDR2 is SNEGSKA (reference sequence). This CDR3 contains 16 residues. The CDR3 spells CSARGTGGRRTGEQYF. As DNA, the CDR3 is TGCAGTGCTCGCGGGACAGGGGGAAGAAGGACGGGTGAGCAGTACTTC.

The rearrangement uses TRBV2 and TRBJ1-2; TRBD1 matches 10 bases. CDR3 length equals 13 residues. V gave up 6 bases and J gave up 6 bases; unmatched junction bases: 4. Germline CDR1 reads SNHLY; CDR2 reads FYNNEI. The CDR3 loop reads CASSQTGGNGYTF. The CDR3, as DNA: TGTGCCAGCAGCCAGACAGGGGGCAATGGCTACACCTTC.

V gene TRBV4-2 combines with J gene TRBJ1-1; no reliable D call. Trimming took 1 base from V and 0 from J, leaving 12 bases between them. The CDR3 contains 16 residues. Germline CDR1 reads LGHNA; CDR2 reads YNFKEQ. CDR3 protein: CASSQALAGMNTEAFF. In DNA form, the CDR3 reads TGTGCCAGCAGCCAAGCCCTGGCAGGCATGAACACTGAAGCTTTCTTT.

In this sample, this clonotype turned up once. The chain recombines TRBV30 with TRBJ2-1; 8 nucleotides line up with TRBD2. CDR1 and CDR2 from the germline V gene are GTSNPN and SVGIG (reference sequence). After removal of 2 bases from V and 7 bases from J, the junction contained 7 bases not matched to a gene. This CDR3 is 14 amino acids long. DNA for the CDR3: TGTGCCTGGAGTCAGGGTCGGGGGGGTAATGAGCAGTTCTTC. It codes for CAWSQGRGGNEQFF.

The chain employs TRBV9 and TRBJ2-6, with a possible D match to TRBD2 (5 bases). CDR1 and CDR2 from the germline V gene are SGDLS and YYNGEE. V was cut by 6 bases and J by 4 bases, with 8 bases left in between. This CDR3 spans 13 amino acids. CDR3 region: CASNGVGANVLTF. In DNA, the CDR3 is TGTGCCAGCAACGGGGTGGGGGCCAACGTCCTGACTTTC.

This sequence joins TRBV30 and TRBJ2-5, with a weak D call TRBD1 (5 bases). CDR1 and CDR2 (germline): GTSNPN, SVGIG (reference sequence). V lost 0 bases and J 7 bases, leaving 21 bases between the germline ends. The CDR3 sequence is 16 residues long. The CDR3 DNA reads TGTGCCTGGAGTGTACAGTGGCAGGGCCTTTATTCGACCCAGTACTTC. Translated: CAWSVQWQGLYSTQYF. Drawing the rest from reference TRBV30 and TRBJ2-5, the complete variable domain is SQTIHQWPATLVQPVGSPLSLECTVEGTSNPNLYWYRQAAGRGLQLLFYSVGIGQISSEVPQNLSASRPQDRQFILSSKKLLLSDSGFYLCAWSVQWQGLYSTQYFGPGTRLLVL.

This chain links TRBV30 with TRBJ1-2, with 7 bases identical to TRBD1. CDR1 is GTSNPN, CDR2 SVGIG, per germline (reference sequence). J lost 6 bases, V lost 2 bases, and 6 bases had no gene match. This CDR3 comprises 13 residues. The DNA of the CDR3 is TGTGCCTGGAGTCCGACAGGGAATAATGGCTACACCTTC. This encodes CAWSPTGNNGYTF.

The chain recombines TRBV30 with TRBJ2-1, with D uncertain. Germline CDR1 is GTSNPN and CDR2 is SVGIG (reference sequence). V was cut by 5 bases and J by 5 bases, with 10 bases left in between. The CDR3 is 12 residues long. CDR3 coding DNA: TGTGCCTGGGCGGACGGAAACAATGAGCAGTTCTTC. It codes for CAWADGNNEQFF.

The CDR3: CASSLRFAGAWNSYGYTF. In DNA, the CDR3 is TGTGCCAGCAGCTTGCGATTCGCCGGGGCATGGAATAGCTATGGCTACACCTTC. This rearrangement joins TRBV5-6 to TRBJ1-2, with a weak D call TRBD1 (5 bases). V was shortened by 1 base and J by 4 bases, with 23 bases between the two germline ends. This CDR3 is 18 amino acids long. The germline gives CDR1 SGHDT, CDR2 YYEEEE.

The rearrangement joins TRBV29-1 to TRBJ1-1; 7 nucleotides line up with TRBD1. CDR3 length equals 14 residues. In germline, CDR1 is SQVTM, CDR2 ANQGSEA. V lost 4 bases to trimming and J lost 3 bases; unmatched junction nucleotides: 8. The CDR3 protein is CSVVQGGWDTEAFF. CDR3 bases: TGCAGCGTTGTTCAAGGGGGCTGGGACACTGAAGCTTTCTTT. Full variable domain (missing parts from reference TRBV29-1 and TRBJ1-1): SAVISQKPSRDICQRGTSLTIQCQVDSQVTMMFWYRQQPGQSLTLIATANQGSEATYESGFVIDKFPISRPNLTFSTLTVSNMSPEDSSIYLCSVVQGGWDTEAFFGQGTRLTVV.